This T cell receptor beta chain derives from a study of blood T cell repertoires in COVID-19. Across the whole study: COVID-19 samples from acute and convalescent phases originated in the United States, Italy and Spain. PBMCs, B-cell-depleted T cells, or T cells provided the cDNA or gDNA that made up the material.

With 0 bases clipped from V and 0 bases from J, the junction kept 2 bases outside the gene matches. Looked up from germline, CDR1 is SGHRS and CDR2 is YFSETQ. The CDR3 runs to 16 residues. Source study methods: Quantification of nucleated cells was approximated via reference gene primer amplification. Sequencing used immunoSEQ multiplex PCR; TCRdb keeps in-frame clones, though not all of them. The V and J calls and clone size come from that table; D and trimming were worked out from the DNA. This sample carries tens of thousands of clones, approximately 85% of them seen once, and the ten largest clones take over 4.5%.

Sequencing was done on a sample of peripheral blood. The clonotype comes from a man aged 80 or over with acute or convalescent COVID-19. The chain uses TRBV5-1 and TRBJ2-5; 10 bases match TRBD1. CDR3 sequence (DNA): TGCGCCAGCAGCTTGGGGGACAGGGGCTACCAAGAGACCCAGTACTTC. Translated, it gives CASSLGDRGYQETQYF.